This T cell receptor beta chain emerged from a study of blood T cells in healthy people across ages. Through a sample-barcoded 5' primer and a J-beta primer mix, a second PCR was run for roughly 6 to 11 cycles. TCRdb ran MiXCR on the 5' RACE reads and lists one entry per CDR3 protein. The sample includes fewer than 2,000,000 distinct CDR3 sequences, around 36% of them seen just once. The CDR3 sequence is 12 residues long. V lost 2 bases, J lost 7 bases, and 8 bases lay in between. Looked up from germline, CDR1 is LGHDT and CDR2 is YNNKEL (reference sequence). This rearrangement joins TRBV3-1 to TRBJ2-5, with D hard to call. Specimen: blood. This sequence originates from a woman aged 25 to 45 in good health. Here the CDR3 DNA reads TGTGCCAGCAGCCAACTCCCTGGGACCCAGTACTTC. Translation: CASSQLPGTQYF.